This T cell receptor (beta chain) was recovered during a study of T cells after posttransplantation cyclophosphamide. General study findings and limits: Later blood repertoires were often dominated by clones from the donor CD8+ memory compartment. TRB clonality was highly associated with recipient CMV seropositivity and reactivation.

The length of the CDR3 is 15 residues. V lost 5 bases and J 1 base, leaving 14 bases between the germline ends. Per the germline V gene, CDR1 is SGHTA and CDR2 is FQGNSA. With regard to this clone: The antigen is undetermined.

Peripheral blood was collected from the related graft donor on the marrow donation day. TCRdb's copy holds only in-frame clones and misses some; the assay was immunoSEQ multiplex PCR. In the table there are about 50,000 clones, approximately 94% of which are singletons. V and J are TRBV7-2 and TRBJ1-1; D ambiguous. This TCR derives from a woman in her twenties or thirties in good health and a related stem cell transplant donor. Specimen: PBMCs. Here the CDR3 reads CASSAQYSTNTEAFF. The CDR3 DNA reads TGTGCCAGCAGCGCCCAATATAGCACGAACACTGAAGCTTTCTTT.